The next 23 T cell receptor beta chains were all read from a single sample in a study of blood T cell repertoires in COVID-19. TCRdb's copy holds only in-frame clones and misses some; the assay was immunoSEQ multiplex PCR. The sample carries 250,000 or so clones, 75% to 85% recorded once. The source material was peripheral blood. The source is a human donor in a cohort sampled during active COVID-19.

The genes are TRBV28 and TRBJ1-6; 7 bases are shared with TRBD1. Germline loops: CDR1 MDHEN, CDR2 SYDVKM. This CDR3 is built from 13 residues. With 9 bases clipped from V and 7 bases from J, the junction kept 6 bases outside the gene matches. This CDR3 is CASSGDRNSPLHF. The CDR3, as DNA: TGTGCCAGTTCCGGGGACAGAAATTCACCCCTCCACTTT.

This chain uses TRBV3-1 (or the pseudogene TRBV3-2) with TRBJ2-7; tentative D call: TRBD1 (6 bases). CDR1 is LGHDT, CDR2 YNNKEL, per germline (reference sequence). The CDR3 is made up of 16 amino acids. V was clipped by 2 bases and J by 1 base, with 15 bases between them. The CDR3 nucleotides read TGTGCCAGCAGCCAATTGGGTGACAGGTCGTCCTACGAGCAGTACTTC. The encoded protein is CASSQLGDRSSYEQYF.

The V gene is TRBV7-2, the J gene TRBJ2-5, with 7 bases aligning to TRBD1. Trimming removed 7 bases from V and 4 bases from J; junction bases left unmatched: 6. The CDR3 spans 13 residues. Germline V gene data show CDR1 as SGHTA and CDR2 as FQGNSA. The CDR3 protein is CASNQRGRETQYF. CDR3 DNA: TGTGCCAGCAATCAAAGGGGGCGAGAGACCCAGTACTTC.

The CDR3 region is CASSLEVRSGNTIYF. Here the CDR3 DNA reads TGTGCCAGCAGCTTAGAAGTCAGAAGTGGAAACACCATATATTTT. The chain has TRBV11-2 and TRBJ1-3; D unresolved. V was pared by 0 bases and J by 3 bases, with 9 bases between. The CDR3 spans 15 residues. Germline V lookup: CDR1 SGHAT, CDR2 FQNNGV.

CDR3: CAWSVRGGPGSQPQHF. For the CDR3, the DNA is TGTGCCTGGAGTGTAAGGGGGGGACCGGGGAGTCAGCCCCAGCATTTT. V and J are TRBV30 and TRBJ1-5, with D perhaps TRBD1 (6 bases). Trimming left V 0 bases short and J 6 bases short, with 18 bases between. CDR1 is GTSNPN and CDR2 is SVGIG in the germline V gene (reference sequence). The CDR3 contains 16 residues.

The V call is TRBV7-9, the J call TRBJ1-3; D is unresolved. V lost 1 base, J lost 0 bases, and 13 bases lay in between. The CDR3 is 17 residues long. Germline V gene data show CDR1 as SEHNR and CDR2 as FQNEAQ (reference sequence). CDR3 protein: CASSLVTGVTSGNTIYF. In nucleotides, the CDR3 is TGTGCCAGCAGCTTAGTTACGGGAGTAACCTCTGGAAACACCATATATTTT.

This chain joins TRBV4-1 and TRBJ1-1, with no clear D. The CDR3 totals 16 residues. Trimming shortened V by 4 bases and J by 0 bases, and 15 bases separated the two germline ends. CDR1 and CDR2 (germline): MGHRA, YSYEKL. Here the CDR3 DNA reads TGCGCCAGCAGCCGGGCCGCCTCGAGGGTGAACACTGAAGCTTTCTTT. This translates into CASSRAASRVNTEAFF.

This clone was picked up a small number of times. This rearrangement joins TRBV10-1 to TRBJ1-1; TRBD1 agrees at 7 bases. CDR3 length: 16 amino acids. V lost 2 bases to trimming and J lost 0 bases; unmatched junction nucleotides: 6. The germline gives CDR1 WNHNN, CDR2 SYGVQD (reference sequence). The CDR3: CASSEVRGPVNTEAFF. The DNA of the CDR3 is TGCGCCAGCAGTGAGGTAAGGGGGCCGGTGAACACTGAAGCTTTCTTT.

The chain recombines TRBV28 with TRBJ2-5; 10 bases agree with TRBD1. CDR3 length equals 15 residues. J was trimmed by 3 bases and V by 7 bases; bases with no gene match: 8. Germline assignment: CDR1 MDHEN and CDR2 SYDVKM. Here the CDR3 DNA reads TGTGCCAGCAACTCGCCTGGACAGGGGGAAGAGACCCAGTACTTC. It translates to CASNSPGQGEETQYF.

This clone was observed at least ten times. The chain joins TRBV27 to TRBJ2-2; unclear D gene. V was clipped by 3 bases and J by 4 bases, with 12 bases between them. The germline V gene has CDR1 MNHEY and CDR2 SMNVEV (reference sequence). There are 15 residues in the CDR3. This chain's CDR3 is CASSLNPLLTGELFF. The CDR3 nucleotides read TGTGCCAGCAGTTTGAACCCCTTACTCACCGGGGAGCTGTTTTTT.

This chain uses TRBV7-9 with TRBJ2-7; D perhaps matches TRBD1 (5 bases). Trimming removed 2 bases at V and 4 bases at J, with 6 bases between. The CDR3 has 12 amino acids. Germline-derived CDR1 and CDR2 are SEHNR and FQNEAQ (reference sequence). CDR3 bases: TGTGCCAGCAGCTTACAGGGATACGAGCAGTACTTC. Amino acid sequence: CASSLQGYEQYF. Based on the CDR3 plus reference TRBV7-9 and TRBJ2-7, the full variable domain is DTGVSQNPRHKITKRGQNVTFRCDPISEHNRLYWYRQTLGQGPEFLTYFQNEAQLEKSRLLSDRFSAERPKGSFSTLEIQRTEQGDSAMYLCASSLQGYEQYFGPGTRLTVT.

The genes are TRBV25-1 and TRBJ2-3, with TRBD2 matching over 11 bases. The length of the CDR3 is 18 residues. Germline CDR1 MGHDK, CDR2 SYGVNS. Germline trimming cut 6 bases from V and 5 bases from J; bases unmatched to any gene: 16. The DNA for the CDR3 is TGTGCCAGCAGCCTCACGACCGCGACTAGCGGGATAGGAGATACGCAGTATTTT. This encodes CASSLTTATSGIGDTQYF.

CDR3 sequence (DNA): TGTGCCAGCAGTTTAGCGGGATGGTTCGGTGAAAAACTGTTTTTT. This codes for CASSLAGWFGEKLFF. The J gene is TRBJ1-4, the V gene TRBV27; D gene ambiguous. From germline, CDR1 is MNHEY and CDR2 SMNVEV (reference sequence). CDR3 length: 15 residues. V gave up 2 bases and J gave up 7 bases, with 14 bases separating them.

This clone has only a few counts. The rearrangement links TRBV7-2 to TRBJ2-1; 9 nucleotides line up with TRBD1. The germline gives CDR1 SGHTA, CDR2 FQGNSA. V shed 4 bases, J shed 6 bases, and the junction held 7 bases outside the gene matches. There are 15 residues in the CDR3. The chain's CDR3 is CASSSGTGYSNEQFF. CDR3 DNA sequence: TGTGCCAGCAGCTCCGGGACAGGGTATAGCAATGAGCAGTTCTTC.

V and J are TRBV10-2 and TRBJ2-1; possibly TRBD2 for D (5 bases). V lost 3 bases to trimming and J lost 7 bases, with 13 bases between them. The CDR3 extends over 14 amino acids. Germline V gene sequence: CDR1 WSHSY, CDR2 SAAADI. The CDR3 nucleotides read TGCGCCAGCAGTGAAGACTATCCGAGGAATGAGCAGTTCTTC. Protein sequence: CASSEDYPRNEQFF.

This sequence joins TRBV5-1 and TRBJ2-1, with 9 bases matching TRBD1. The germline gives CDR1 SGHRS, CDR2 YFSETQ. V was clipped by 6 bases and J by 2 bases; unmatched bases: 6. The CDR3 spans 15 residues. The CDR3 is CASNPGQGTYNEQFF. The CDR3 DNA sequence: TGCGCCAGCAACCCGGGACAGGGCACCTACAATGAGCAGTTCTTC.

The chain uses TRBV7-2 and TRBJ1-1; possible D gene TRBD1, 6 bases. Germline V gives CDR1 SGHTA, CDR2 FQGNSA. The CDR3 has 11 residues. Trimming removed 5 bases at V and 8 bases at J, with 9 bases between. The CDR3 nucleotides are TGTGCCAGCAGCACGGACAGAGAAGCTTTCTTT. Protein product: CASSTDREAFF.

V usage is TRBV6-5 and J usage is TRBJ1-2, with 8 bases fitting TRBD1. Germline V gives CDR1 MNHEY, CDR2 SVGAGI. V trimming: 6 bases; J trimming: 3 bases; junction bases outside the gene matches: 3. There are 13 residues in the CDR3. The CDR3: CASRSGGDYGYTF. The CDR3 DNA reads TGTGCCAGCAGATCAGGGGGCGACTATGGCTACACCTTC.

The chain has TRBV28 and TRBJ2-3; D ambiguous. CDR1 and CDR2 from the germline V gene are MDHEN and SYDVKM. With 5 bases removed from V and 0 bases from J, the gap between germline ends came to 15 bases. The CDR3 has 16 amino acids. In DNA form, the CDR3 reads TGTGCCAGCAGTCGATCCCCTCGCGGTAGCACAGATACGCAGTATTTT. As protein: CASSRSPRGSTDTQYF.

The genes are TRBV19 and TRBJ2-7; D remains unclear. The germline CDR1 and CDR2 sequences are LNHDA and SQIVND (reference sequence). This CDR3 has 13 amino acids. V gave up 2 bases and J gave up 3 bases, with 8 bases separating them. CDR3 nucleotides: TGTGCCAGTAGTATAAGGCCGGGCTACGAGCAGTACTTC. The encoded protein is CASSIRPGYEQYF. Variable domain in full (rest from reference TRBV19 and TRBJ2-7): DGGITQSPKYLFRKEGQNVTLSCEQNLNHDAMYWYRQDPGQGLRLIYYSQIVNDFQKGDIAEGYSVSREKKESFPLTVTSAQKNPTAFYLCASSIRPGYEQYFGPGTRLTVT.

CDR3 sequence: CASSSYFRDRVTTGELFF. The CDR3 nucleotides read TGCGCCAGCAGCTCTTATTTCCGGGACAGGGTGACCACCGGGGAGCTGTTTTTT. V usage is TRBV5-1 and J usage is TRBJ2-2, with 9 bases aligning to TRBD1. Germline V lookup: CDR1 SGHRS, CDR2 YFSETQ. The CDR3 length is 18 residues. Unmatched junction bases numbered 13, after V lost 3 bases and J lost 4 bases. Full variable domain (missing parts from reference TRBV5-1 and TRBJ2-2): KAGVTQTPRYLIKTRGQQVTLSCSPISGHRSVSWYQQTPGQGLQFLFEYFSETQRNKGNFPGRFSGRQFSNSRSEMNVSTLELGDSALYLCASSSYFRDRVTTGELFFGEGSRLTVL.

This clone has a single count. The chain carries TRBV5-1 and TRBJ1-1; D may be TRBD1 (6 bases). V was pared by 1 base and J by 3 bases, with 10 bases between. This CDR3 spans 14 amino acids. Germline CDR1 reads SGHRS; CDR2 reads YFSETQ. CDR3 nucleotide sequence: TGCGCCAGCAGCTTGACACAGGGTTACACTGAAGCTTTCTTT. As protein: CASSLTQGYTEAFF.

The chain combines TRBV4-1 with TRBJ2-2; weak D call: TRBD2 (5 bases). This CDR3 spans 16 amino acids. CDR1 MGHRA and CDR2 YSYEKL come from the germline V gene. Trimming took 1 base from V and 0 from J, leaving 9 bases between them. CDR3 nucleotide sequence: TGCGCCAGCAGCCAAGGGTTAGCGTCGAACACCGGGGAGCTGTTTTTT. As protein: CASSQGLASNTGELFF.